This entry describes one TCR beta chain. Its antigen is not identified. Mismatch with germline at one junction end may stem from a read error. This CDR3 is built from 15 residues. The entry originates in a study of tumor-infiltrating lymphocytes in primary liver carcinoma. Study summary: The study obtained roughly 3.65 to 7.13 million productive TCRbeta reads per sample, similar across tissue types.

Whole-study results and caveats: Overlap between tumor regions exceeded overlap of tumor with adjacent tissue or blood.

Unsorted bulk tissue, about 18-32 mg of it, served as the source for co-extraction of RNA and DNA. The study sampled five separate regions from each tumor. Reverse transcription of roughly 0.45 ug total RNA with a constant-region primer produced TCR beta cDNA. Construction of TCR beta libraries relied on three successive nested multiplex PCR rounds employing slightly modified ARM-PCR. Rounds one and two of PCR, each of approximately 11 cycles, were primed with TRBV1-TRBV30 forward primers and a C-beta reverse primer. TCRdb analysed the multiplex PCR reads with MiXCR anew, one entry per CDR3 protein. Of about 50,000 distinct CDR3 sequences in the sample, about 80% are singletons; the top ten hold about 24%.

The origin of this receptor is a middle-aged man with primary liver carcinoma and hepatitis B virus infection. V is TRBV12-3 or TRBV12-4 and J is TRBJ1-5; D is unresolved. The specimen sequenced was liver tumor tissue from sampling region 5. The subset denotes: tumor region T5, tumor centre. CDR3 nucleotide sequence: TGTGCCAGCACGCGCAGCACCGCAATAAATCAGCCCCAGCTTTTT. Residues: CASTRSTAINQPQLF.